The 3 T cell receptor beta chains in this list originate from one sample, sequenced in a study of T cell changes during pregnancy in multiple sclerosis. Using immunoSEQ multiplex PCR, the repertoire was profiled, and TCRdb retains in-frame clones only, with some absent. Of about 51,000 clones in the sample, approximately 94% were seen once. The starting material was CD4+ T cells from peripheral blood mononuclear cells, obtained in the second trimester of pregnancy. Every receptor here comes from a female donor with multiple sclerosis, enrolled in a pregnancy study.

This rearrangement joins TRBV27 to TRBJ1-1, with D possibly matching TRBD1 (6 bases). This CDR3 is 15 amino acids long. V lost 5 bases and J 0 bases, leaving 13 bases between the germline ends. CDR1 MNHEY and CDR2 SMNVEV come from the germline V gene (reference sequence). The CDR3 protein is CASSPGTKVNTEAFF. The CDR3 nucleotides are TGTGCCAGCAGTCCCGGGACAAAGGTGAACACTGAAGCTTTCTTT.

The table lists this clone with a count of one. The chain combines TRBV6-5 with TRBJ2-7; perhaps TRBD2 as D (6 bases). This CDR3 has 14 residues. Germline CDR1 reads MNHEY; CDR2 reads SVGAGI. V was clipped by 7 bases and J by 4 bases, with 17 bases between them. The CDR3: CASTSTGVGYEQYF. The DNA of the CDR3 is TGTGCCAGCACCAGTACGGGAGTGGGGTACGAGCAGTACTTC.

This chain joins TRBV5-4 and TRBJ1-2; the D gene is possibly TRBD1 (5 bases). Between the trimmed V and J ends, which lost 0 bases and 2 bases, there was a span of 14 bases. Germline CDR1 reads SGHNT; CDR2 reads YYREEE (reference sequence). This CDR3 has 16 residues. The CDR3 protein is CASSLAGAGLNYGYTF. For the CDR3, the DNA is TGTGCCAGCAGCTTGGCTGGGGCAGGGTTAAACTATGGCTACACCTTC.